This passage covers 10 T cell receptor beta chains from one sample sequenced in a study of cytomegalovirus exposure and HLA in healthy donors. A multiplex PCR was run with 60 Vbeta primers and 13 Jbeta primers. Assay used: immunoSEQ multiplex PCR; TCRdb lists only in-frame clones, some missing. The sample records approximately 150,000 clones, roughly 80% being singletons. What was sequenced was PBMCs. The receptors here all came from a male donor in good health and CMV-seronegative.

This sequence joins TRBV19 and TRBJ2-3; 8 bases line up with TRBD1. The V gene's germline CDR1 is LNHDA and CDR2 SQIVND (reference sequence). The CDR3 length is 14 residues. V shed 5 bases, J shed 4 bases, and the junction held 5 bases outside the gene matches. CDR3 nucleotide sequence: TGTGCCAGTAGTCACCAGGACAGGGCAGATACGCAGTATTTT. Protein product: CASSHQDRADTQYF.

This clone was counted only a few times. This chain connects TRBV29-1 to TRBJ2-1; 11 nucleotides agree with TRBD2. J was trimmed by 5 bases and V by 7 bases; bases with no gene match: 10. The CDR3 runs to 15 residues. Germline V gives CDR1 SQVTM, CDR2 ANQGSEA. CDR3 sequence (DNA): TGCAGCGCAAAACGGGGGACTAGCGGTGACAATGAGCAGTTCTTC. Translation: CSAKRGTSGDNEQFF.

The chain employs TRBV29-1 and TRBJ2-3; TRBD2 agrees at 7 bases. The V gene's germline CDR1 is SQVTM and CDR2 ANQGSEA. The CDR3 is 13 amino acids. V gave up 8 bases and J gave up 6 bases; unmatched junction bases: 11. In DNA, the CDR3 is TGCAGCACCCGACTAGCTCCTGGGGATACGCAGTATTTT. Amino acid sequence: CSTRLAPGDTQYF.

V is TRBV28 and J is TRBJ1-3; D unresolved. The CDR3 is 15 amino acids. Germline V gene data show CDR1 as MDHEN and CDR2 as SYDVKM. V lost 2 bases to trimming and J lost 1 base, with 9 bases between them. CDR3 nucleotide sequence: TGTGCCAGCAGTTTAGGCGGTTCTTCTGGAAACACCATATATTTT. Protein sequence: CASSLGGSSGNTIYF.

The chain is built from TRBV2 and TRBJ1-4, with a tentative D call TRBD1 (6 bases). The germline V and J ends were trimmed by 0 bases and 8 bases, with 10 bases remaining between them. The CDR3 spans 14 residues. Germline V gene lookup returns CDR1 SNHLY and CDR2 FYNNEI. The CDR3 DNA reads TGTGCCAGCAGTGAAGCAGGGGGTAGAGAAAAACTGTTTTTT. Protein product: CASSEAGGREKLFF.

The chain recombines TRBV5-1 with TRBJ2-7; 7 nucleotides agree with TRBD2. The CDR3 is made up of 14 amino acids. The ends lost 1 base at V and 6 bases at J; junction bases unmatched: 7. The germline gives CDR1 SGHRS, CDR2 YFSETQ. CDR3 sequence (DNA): TGCGCCAGCAGCTTGTCCGGGGGAGGGCTCGAGCAGTACTTC. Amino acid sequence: CASSLSGGGLEQYF.

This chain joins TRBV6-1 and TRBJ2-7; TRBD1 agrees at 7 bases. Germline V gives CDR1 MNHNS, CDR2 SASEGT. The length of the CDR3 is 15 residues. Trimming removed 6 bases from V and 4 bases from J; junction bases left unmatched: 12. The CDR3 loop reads CASRVDRVRTYEQYF. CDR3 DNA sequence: TGTGCCAGCAGGGTCGACAGGGTCCGAACATACGAGCAGTACTTC.

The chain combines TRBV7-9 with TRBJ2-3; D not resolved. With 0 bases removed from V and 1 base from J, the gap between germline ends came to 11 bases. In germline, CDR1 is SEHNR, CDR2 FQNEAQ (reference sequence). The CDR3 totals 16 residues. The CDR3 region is CASSLASLYRTDTQYF. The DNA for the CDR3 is TGTGCCAGCAGCTTAGCGTCGCTCTACCGCACAGATACGCAGTATTTT.

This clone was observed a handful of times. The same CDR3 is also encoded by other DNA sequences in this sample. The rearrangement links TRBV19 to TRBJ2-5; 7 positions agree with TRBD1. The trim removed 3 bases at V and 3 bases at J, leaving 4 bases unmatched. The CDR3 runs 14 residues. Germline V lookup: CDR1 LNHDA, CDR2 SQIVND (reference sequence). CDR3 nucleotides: TGTGCCAGTAGTATCGGGACAGCTAAAGAGACCCAGTACTTC. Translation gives CASSIGTAKETQYF.

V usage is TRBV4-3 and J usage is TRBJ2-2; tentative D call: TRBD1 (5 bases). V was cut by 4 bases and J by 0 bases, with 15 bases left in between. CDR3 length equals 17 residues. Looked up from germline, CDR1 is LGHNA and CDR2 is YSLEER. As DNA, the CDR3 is TGCGCCAGCAGCCCCCGGCCCAGGGAAGCGAACACCGGGGAGCTGTTTTTT. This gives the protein CASSPRPREANTGELFF.